This is a list of T cell receptor beta chains from one sample in a study of T-cell reconstitution after alpha-beta-depleted transplantation in children. TCRdb passed the PCR reads through MiXCR, listing each CDR3 protein once. The sample shows approximately 590,000 distinct CDR3 sequences, about 11% of them seen only once. Sequencing used PBMCs from the stem cell graft donor, obtained from the stem cell graft. The origin of the receptors is a human donor who donated a stem cell graft to a child with acute myeloid leukemia. The CDR3 runs from the conserved cysteine through the conserved F or W. Fields, in order: V gene, clone size, D gene, J gene, CDR3 protein, CDR3 DNA. The D gene is left open where the match is weak. Some rows have no size entry. The others give once, few or many, or a class for an expanded clone.

V gene: TRBV24-1; clone size: .; D gene: TRBD2; J gene: TRBJ2-4; CDR3 protein: CATSDLTSGLEAAKNIQYF; CDR3 DNA: TGTGCCACCAGTGATTTGACTAGCGGTCTTGAGGCGGCCAAAAACATTCAGTACTTC
V gene: TRBV5-8; clone size: .; D gene: .; J gene: TRBJ2-1; CDR3 protein: CASSSQGNPYNEQFF; CDR3 DNA: TGTGCCAGCAGCTCCCAGGGGAATCCCTACAATGAGCAGTTCTTC
V gene: TRBV12-3/TRBV12-4; clone size: many; D gene: .; J gene: TRBJ2-7; CDR3 protein: CASSNTGTLIYEQYF; CDR3 DNA: TGTGCCAGCAGCAACACCGGGACACTCATATACGAGCAGTACTTC
V gene: TRBV12-3/TRBV12-4; clone size: many; D gene: .; J gene: TRBJ2-3; CDR3 protein: CASSRGGGTDTQYF; CDR3 DNA: TGTGCCAGCAGCCGCGGGGGCGGTACAGATACGCAGTATTTT
V gene: TRBV3-1; clone size: .; D gene: TRBD1; J gene: TRBJ2-7; CDR3 protein: CASSPRDREYEQYF; CDR3 DNA: TGTGCCAGCAGCCCCCGGGACAGGGAGTACGAGCAGTACTTC
V gene: TRBV27; clone size: few; D gene: .; J gene: TRBJ2-6; CDR3 protein: CASSLGRTGANVLTF; CDR3 DNA: TGTGCCAGCAGTTTAGGGCGCACTGGGGCCAACGTCCTGACTTTC
V gene: TRBV20-1; clone size: .; D gene: TRBD1; J gene: TRBJ1-1; CDR3 protein: CSEPGTENTEAFF; CDR3 DNA: TGCAGTGAGCCTGGGACAGAGAACACTGAAGCTTTCTTT
V gene: TRBV20-1; clone size: few; D gene: .; J gene: TRBJ2-1; CDR3 protein: CSAARAAGWQFF; CDR3 DNA: TGCAGTGCTGCCAGAGCGGCGGGCTGGCAGTTCTTC
V gene: TRBV30; clone size: few; D gene: .; J gene: TRBJ2-5; CDR3 protein: CAWDPGSQTQYF; CDR3 DNA: TGTGCCTGGGATCCCGGGAGCCAGACCCAGTACTTC
V gene: TRBV7-2; clone size: few; D gene: .; J gene: TRBJ2-2; CDR3 protein: CASSLGGAVGELFF; CDR3 DNA: TGTGCCAGCAGCTTAGGAGGGGCCGTCGGGGAGCTGTTTTTT
V gene: TRBV3-1; clone size: .; D gene: .; J gene: TRBJ1-1; CDR3 protein: CASSPRRGTEAFF; CDR3 DNA: TGTGCCAGCAGCCCCAGACGCGGGACTGAAGCTTTCTTT
V gene: TRBV7-9; clone size: few; D gene: TRBD2; J gene: TRBJ2-7; CDR3 protein: CASSLVGLADSYEQYF; CDR3 DNA: TGTGCCAGCAGCTTAGTGGGACTAGCGGACTCCTACGAGCAGTACTTC
V gene: TRBV29-1; clone size: many; D gene: TRBD2; J gene: TRBJ2-7; CDR3 protein: CSVVGLAGAYEQYF; CDR3 DNA: TGCAGCGTCGTCGGACTAGCGGGAGCCTACGAGCAGTACTTC
V gene: TRBV15; clone size: .; D gene: TRBD1; J gene: TRBJ2-1; CDR3 protein: CATSREGQGAFNEQFF; CDR3 DNA: TGTGCCACCAGCCGAGAGGGACAGGGGGCTTTCAATGAGCAGTTCTTC
V gene: TRBV5-1; clone size: many; D gene: TRBD2; J gene: TRBJ2-3; CDR3 protein: CASSSSGRAHGDTQYF; CDR3 DNA: TGCGCCAGCAGTTCTAGCGGGAGGGCCCACGGAGATACGCAGTATTTT
V gene: TRBV27; clone size: .; D gene: .; J gene: TRBJ2-7; CDR3 protein: CASSFIGPLTYEQYF; CDR3 DNA: TGTGCCAGCAGTTTTATTGGCCCCTTAACCTACGAGCAGTACTTC
V gene: TRBV3-1; clone size: few; D gene: TRBD2; J gene: TRBJ2-3; CDR3 protein: CASSLLGLAGTTDTQYF; CDR3 DNA: TGTGCCAGCAGCCTCCTCGGACTAGCGGGAACCACAGATACGCAGTATTTT